The next 21 T cell receptor beta chains were all read from a single sample in a study of blood T cells in healthy people across ages. Then a second PCR, running roughly 7 to 11 cycles, was carried out with a sample-barcoded 5' primer and a J-beta primer mix. Each CDR3 protein gets one entry after TCRdb re-called the 5' RACE reads with MiXCR. The data show 1.5 million to 2 million distinct CDR3 sequences, roughly 52% seen once. Sequencing was performed on blood. These receptor sequences come from a woman between 40 and 55 years old in good health.

This rearrangement joins TRBV6-6 to TRBJ1-6, with 9 nucleotides matching TRBD1. Germline CDR1 MNHNY, CDR2 SVGAGI (reference sequence). CDR3 size: 15 residues. V was clipped by 7 bases and J by 11 bases; unmatched bases: 12. The CDR3 bases are TGTGCCAGCACCCAGCCGGGACAGGGAAATCCACCCCTCCACTTT. This translates into CASTQPGQGNPPLHF.

The chain is built from TRBV6-1 and TRBJ2-7; no clear D gene. CDR1 MNHNS and CDR2 SASEGT come from the germline V gene. Trimming shortened V by 3 bases and J by 3 bases, and 9 bases separated the two germline ends. This CDR3 spans 13 amino acids. Written as DNA, the CDR3 is TGTGCCAGCAGTGACCATGCCATCTACGAGCAGTACTTC. Protein sequence: CASSDHAIYEQYF.

The CDR3, as DNA: TGTGCCAGCAGCTTAGGAGTGGGGACAGGGCAAGAGACCCAGTACTTC. Translation gives CASSLGVGTGQETQYF. The rearrangement links TRBV7-6 to TRBJ2-5; TRBD1 aligns across 9 bases. CDR3 length: 16 amino acids. V lost 1 base to trimming and J lost 2 bases; unmatched junction nucleotides: 5. Germline CDR1 is SGHVS and CDR2 is FNYEAQ.

In DNA form, the CDR3 reads TGCGCCAGCTTGGGACAGGGAGGGAAACTGTTTTTT. Amino acids: CASLGQGGKLFF. This chain uses TRBV10-2 with TRBJ1-4, with TRBD1 matching 9 bases. Trimming at V came to 8 bases and at J to 11 bases, leaving 6 bases not matched to a gene. The CDR3 contains 12 residues. Looked up from germline, CDR1 is WSHSY and CDR2 is SAAADI.

This clonotype was detected only a few times. J is TRBJ2-5 and V is TRBV20-1, with 16 bases matching TRBD2. Trimming cost V 2 bases and J 9 bases; bases outside gene matches: 6. CDR1 and CDR2 from the germline V gene are DFQATT and SNEGSKA (reference sequence). The CDR3 spans 15 residues. The CDR3 sequence is CSARKGLAGGQPQYF. The CDR3 DNA reads TGCAGTGCTAGAAAGGGACTAGCGGGGGGGCAGCCCCAGTACTTC.

This chain links TRBV5-1 with TRBJ2-1; D is possibly TRBD2 (6 bases). This CDR3 region has 17 residues. V was shortened by 3 bases and J by 8 bases, with 24 bases between the two germline ends. Germline CDR1 and CDR2: SGHRS and YFSETQ. In nucleotides, the CDR3 is TGCGCCAGCAGCTCCTCCCTACCCGGGGGACCGAGGCATGAGCAGTTCTTC. Its protein is CASSSSLPGGPRHEQFF.

This clonotype was seen more than once but under ten times. The genes are TRBV5-1 and TRBJ2-4, with 8 bases aligning to TRBD1. The CDR3 runs to 17 residues. Trimming at V came to 1 base and at J to 2 bases, leaving 8 bases not matched to a gene. From germline, CDR1 is SGHRS and CDR2 YFSETQ. CDR3 coding DNA: TGCGCCAGCAGCTTGCCTGGACAGGGTGGGACCAAAAACATTCAGTACTTC. This sequence encodes CASSLPGQGGTKNIQYF. Drawing the rest from reference TRBV5-1 and TRBJ2-4, the complete variable domain is KAGVTQTPRYLIKTRGQQVTLSCSPISGHRSVSWYQQTPGQGLQFLFEYFSETQRNKGNFPGRFSGRQFSNSRSEMNVSTLELGDSALYLCASSLPGQGGTKNIQYFGAGTRLSVL.

There are a few counts of this clonotype. The V gene is TRBV20-1, the J gene TRBJ2-1; no firm D call. V lost 6 bases and J lost 6, with 12 bases in between. Germline V gives CDR1 DFQATT, CDR2 SNEGSKA (reference sequence). The CDR3 is made up of 12 amino acids. DNA for the CDR3: TGCAGTGCCAAAGGCGCGCGCAATGAGCAGTTCTTC. Encoded protein: CSAKGARNEQFF.

This clonotype was observed a few times. The chain joins TRBV21-1 to TRBJ2-1; the DNA was not compared with TRBD2, the D call given in the table. TRBV21-1 is a pseudogene. The CDR3 contains 14 residues. The DNA for the CDR3 is TGTGCCAGCAGCAAAGGGACTAGCGTTGATGAGCAGTTCTTC. Its protein product is CASSKGTSVDEQFF.

The table lists this clonotype with a count of one. V and J are TRBV4-3 and TRBJ2-1; 7 bases line up with TRBD2. This CDR3 contains 17 residues. Unmatched junction bases numbered 12, after V lost 4 bases and J lost 3 bases. The germline V gene has CDR1 LGHNA and CDR2 YSLEER. CDR3 region: CASSRDSGGGLYNEQFF. CDR3 DNA: TGCGCCAGCAGCCGAGATTCGGGGGGTGGACTCTACAATGAGCAGTTCTTC.

The J gene is TRBJ1-6, the V gene TRBV20-1, with a weak D call TRBD1 (6 bases). The CDR3 totals 15 residues. Between the trimmed V and J ends, which lost 3 bases and 7 bases, there was a span of 16 bases. Germline lookup yields CDR1 DFQATT and CDR2 SNEGSKA (reference sequence). For the CDR3, the DNA is TGCAGTGCTAGGGCCGGACAGCGTAAGAATTCACCCCTCCACTTT. Protein: CSARAGQRKNSPLHF.

The chain joins TRBV28 to TRBJ1-2; TRBD1 might be the D (5 bases). The CDR3 is 15 residues long. Germline CDR1 reads MDHEN; CDR2 reads SYDVKM. V shed 5 bases and J shed 5 bases, with 18 bases lying between them. CDR3 protein: CASSPPPGGFYGYTF. For the CDR3, the DNA is TGTGCCAGCAGTCCCCCCCCGGGGGGGTTTTATGGCTACACCTTC.

The genes are TRBV7-8 and TRBJ2-3, with D possibly being TRBD1 (6 bases). V dropped 1 base and J dropped 11 bases, with 16 bases sitting between them. CDR1 SGHVS and CDR2 FQNEAQ come from the germline V gene. The CDR3 is 14 amino acids. The CDR3: CASSLGRTDNEQYF. The CDR3 DNA is TGTGCCAGCAGCTTAGGCCGGACAGACAATGAGCAGTATTTT.

V and J are TRBV28 and TRBJ2-7; 7 bases map to TRBD2. Germline CDR1 and CDR2: MDHEN and SYDVKM. The CDR3 length is 14 residues. Trimming cost V 7 bases and J 0 bases; bases outside gene matches: 6. CDR3 amino acids: CASIKAGSSYEQYF. CDR3 DNA: TGTGCCAGCATTAAAGCGGGGAGCTCCTACGAGCAGTACTTC.

The V call is TRBV28, the J call TRBJ2-1; D not certain. CDR1 is MDHEN and CDR2 is SYDVKM in the germline V gene. This CDR3 is built from 13 residues. The V and J ends lost 5 bases and 8 bases respectively, with 13 bases between them. CDR3: CASSKRNIDEQFF. CDR3 sequence (DNA): TGTGCCAGCAGTAAGCGAAATATAGATGAGCAGTTCTTC.

The chain is built from TRBV4-2 and TRBJ2-1, with no clear D. CDR3 length: 13 amino acids. V was cut by 2 bases and J by 8 bases, with 10 bases left in between. From germline, CDR1 is LGHNA and CDR2 YNFKEQ. The CDR3 coding sequence is TGTGCCAGCAGCCAACGATCGAGAGATGAGCAGTTCTTC. It translates to CASSQRSRDEQFF.

This clonotype has only a few counts. The V and J genes are TRBV6-2 or TRBV6-3 and TRBJ2-3; 8 nucleotides line up with TRBD2. Germline CDR1 reads MNHEY; CDR2 reads SVGEGT. V lost 6 bases to trimming and J lost 0 bases; unmatched junction nucleotides: 11. CDR3 length equals 17 residues. CDR3 coding DNA: TGTGCCAGCAGACCCAATCGACTAGCGTCCAGCACAGATACGCAGTATTTT. Translation gives CASRPNRLASSTDTQYF.

The chain recombines TRBV4-3 with TRBJ1-2, with D unresolved. CDR1 LGHNA and CDR2 YSLEER come from the germline V gene. Trimming took 0 bases from V and 5 from J, leaving 13 bases between them. The CDR3 runs to 15 residues. CDR3 nucleotide sequence: TGCGCCAGCAGCCAAGATCTATCCGTCCGGTATGGCTACACCTTC. Translation gives CASSQDLSVRYGYTF.

The chain has TRBV20-1 and TRBJ2-1; D is ambiguous. The CDR3 is 14 residues long. CDR1 and CDR2 (germline): DFQATT, SNEGSKA (reference sequence). Trimming took 5 bases from V and 1 from J, leaving 12 bases between them. The DNA of the CDR3 is TGCAGTGCTCCATCTCCTGGTTCCTACAATGAGCAGTTCTTC. Amino acids: CSAPSPGSYNEQFF.

This chain joins TRBV5-1 and TRBJ2-7; D is unresolved. This CDR3 comprises 14 residues. Germline CDR1 reads SGHRS; CDR2 reads YFSETQ. V was trimmed by 3 bases and J by 0 bases, leaving 10 bases between them. The CDR3 DNA is TGCGCCAGCAGCTCGATACCCGCCTCCTACGAGCAGTACTTC. Its translation: CASSSIPASYEQYF.

Comments on this clonotype: One end of the junction is discordant with germline, which a read error may explain. The V gene is TRBV20-1, the J gene TRBJ2-1, with 7 nucleotides matching TRBD1. CDR1 DFQATT and CDR2 SNEGSKA come from the germline V gene (reference sequence). The length of the CDR3 is 15 residues. CDR3 protein: CSASNYRGGINDQFF. The CDR3, as DNA: TGCAGTGCTTCCAACTACAGGGGTGGGATAAATGACCAGTTCTTC.